Listed here is a single T cell receptor beta chain. This sample was taken from a study of blood T cell repertoires in COVID-19. As for the study in general: T cells, B-cell-depleted T cells, or PBMCs provided the cDNA or gDNA that served as material.

TCRdb's copy holds only in-frame clones and misses some; the assay was immunoSEQ multiplex PCR. The data show 140,000 to 150,000 clones, about 87% seen once. CDR3 size: 14 residues. CDR1 is KGHDR, CDR2 SFDVKD, per germline. Trimming shortened V by 3 bases and J by 9 bases, and 14 bases separated the two germline ends. The sample consisted of peripheral blood. The gene calls are TRBV24-1 and TRBJ2-1, with a possible D match to TRBD1 (6 bases). The receptor comes from a human donor in a cohort sampled during active COVID-19. The CDR3 coding sequence is TGTGCCACCAGTGATCCCGCAGGGGTCGCTGAGCAGTTCTTC. Protein sequence: CATSDPAGVAEQFF.